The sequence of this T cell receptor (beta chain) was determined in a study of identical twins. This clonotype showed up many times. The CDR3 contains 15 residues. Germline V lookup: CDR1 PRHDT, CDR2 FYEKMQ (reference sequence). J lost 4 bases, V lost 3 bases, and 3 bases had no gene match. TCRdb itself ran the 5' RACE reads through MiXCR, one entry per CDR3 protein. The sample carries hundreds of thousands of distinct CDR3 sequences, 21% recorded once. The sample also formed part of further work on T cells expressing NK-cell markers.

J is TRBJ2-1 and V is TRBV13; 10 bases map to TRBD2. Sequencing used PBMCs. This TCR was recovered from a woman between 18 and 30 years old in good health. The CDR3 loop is CASSLGTSVYNEQFF. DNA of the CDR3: TGTGCCAGCAGCTTGGGGACTAGCGTATACAATGAGCAGTTCTTC.